This TCR beta chain was identified in a study of neurological immune-mediated disorders. Via MiXCR, TCRdb re-called the 5' RACE reads, giving one row per CDR3 protein. The repertoire holds around 70,000 distinct CDR3 sequences, less than 5.5% seen once, with approximately 3% in the top ten. Germline V lookup: CDR1 MNHEY, CDR2 SVGAGI. The CDR3 runs to 16 residues. J was trimmed by 4 bases and V by 0 bases; bases with no gene match: 6. This rearrangement joins TRBV6-5 to TRBJ2-1; 7 nucleotides align to TRBD1. Sequenced input: PBMCs. The TCR was taken from a woman in her thirties with multiple sclerosis. The DNA of the CDR3 is TGTGCCAGCAGTTACTCGAGGACAGGCCCGTACAATGAGCAGTTCTTC. It yields the protein CASSYSRTGPYNEQFF.